This TCR beta chain was observed in a study of blood T cell repertoires in COVID-19. Study information: Donors in the United States, Italy and Spain gave samples during acute or convalescent COVID-19. PBMCs, B-cell-depleted T cells, or T cells were the source of the cDNA or gDNA that made up the material.

As originally analysed: Reference gene primer amplification gave estimated nucleated cell counts. The table came from immunoSEQ multiplex PCR; TCRdb's copy has only in-frame clones and leaves some out. The V and J calls and the clone size are those of that table, but D and trimming were determined from the DNA. The repertoire holds around 250,000 clones, with 89% as singletons. The sequence came from a woman in her thirties or forties who had recovered from COVID-19. The source material was peripheral blood.

The CDR3 spells CASNDRGRSNYGYTF. The CDR3 DNA sequence: TGTGCCAGCAACGACAGGGGACGATCTAACTATGGCTACACCTTC. The chain uses TRBV19 and TRBJ1-2; TRBD1 matches 8 bases. The CDR3 contains 15 residues. Germline assignment: CDR1 LNHDA and CDR2 SQIVND (reference sequence). V lost 9 bases and J lost 0; bases outside the gene matches: 9.